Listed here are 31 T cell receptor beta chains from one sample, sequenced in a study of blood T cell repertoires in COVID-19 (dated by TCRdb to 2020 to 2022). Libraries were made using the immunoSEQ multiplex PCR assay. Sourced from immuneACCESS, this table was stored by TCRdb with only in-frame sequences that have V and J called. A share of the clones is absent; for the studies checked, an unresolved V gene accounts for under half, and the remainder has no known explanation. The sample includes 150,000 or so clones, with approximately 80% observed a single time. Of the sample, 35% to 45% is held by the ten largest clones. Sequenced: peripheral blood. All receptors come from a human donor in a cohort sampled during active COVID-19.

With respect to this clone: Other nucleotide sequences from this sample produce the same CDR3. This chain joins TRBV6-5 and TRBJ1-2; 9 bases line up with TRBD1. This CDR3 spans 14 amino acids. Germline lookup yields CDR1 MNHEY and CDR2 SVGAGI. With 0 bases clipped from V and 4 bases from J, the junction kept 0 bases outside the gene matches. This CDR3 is CASSYSGQGYGYTF. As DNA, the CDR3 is TGTGCCAGCAGTTACTCGGGACAGGGCTATGGCTACACCTTC.

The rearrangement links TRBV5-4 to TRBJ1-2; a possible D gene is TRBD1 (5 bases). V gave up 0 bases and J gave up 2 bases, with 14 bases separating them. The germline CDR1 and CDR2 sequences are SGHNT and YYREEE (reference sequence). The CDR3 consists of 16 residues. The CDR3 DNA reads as TGTGCCAGCAGCTTGGGGGGCCAGGGATTGAACTATGGCTACACCTTC. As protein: CASSLGGQGLNYGYTF.

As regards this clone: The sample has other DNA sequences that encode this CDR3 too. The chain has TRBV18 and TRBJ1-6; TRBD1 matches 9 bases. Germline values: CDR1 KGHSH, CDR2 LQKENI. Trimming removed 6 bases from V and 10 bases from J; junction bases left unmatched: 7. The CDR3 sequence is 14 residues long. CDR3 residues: CASSPGQGNSPLHF. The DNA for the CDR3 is TGTGCCAGCTCTCCGGGACAGGGAAACTCACCCCTCCACTTT.

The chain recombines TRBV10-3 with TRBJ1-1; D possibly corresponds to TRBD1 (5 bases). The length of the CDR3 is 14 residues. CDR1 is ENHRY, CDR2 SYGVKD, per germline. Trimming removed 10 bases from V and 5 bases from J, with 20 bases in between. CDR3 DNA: TGTGCCAGCCGCTTGGGGGGGGAAAAAACTGAAGCTTTCTTT. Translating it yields CASRLGGEKTEAFF.

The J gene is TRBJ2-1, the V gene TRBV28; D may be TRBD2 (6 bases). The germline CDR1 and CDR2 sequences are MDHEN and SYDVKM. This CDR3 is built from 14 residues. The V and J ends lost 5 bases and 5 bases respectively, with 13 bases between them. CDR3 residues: CASSPGGTHNEQFF. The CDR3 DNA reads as TGTGCCAGCAGTCCTGGGGGGACCCACAATGAGCAGTTCTTC.

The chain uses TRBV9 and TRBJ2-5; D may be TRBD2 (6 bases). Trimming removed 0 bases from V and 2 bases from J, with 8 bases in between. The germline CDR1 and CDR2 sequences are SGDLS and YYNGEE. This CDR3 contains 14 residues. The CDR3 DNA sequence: TGTGCCAGCAGCGTAGCGGGGGAACAAGAGACCCAGTACTTC. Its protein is CASSVAGEQETQYF.

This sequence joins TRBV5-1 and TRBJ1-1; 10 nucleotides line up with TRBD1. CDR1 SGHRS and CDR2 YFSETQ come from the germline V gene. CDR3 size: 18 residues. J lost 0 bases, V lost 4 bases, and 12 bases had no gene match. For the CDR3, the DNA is TGCGCCAGCAGCCGGGGCACGGGGACAGGGGCTATGAACACTGAAGCTTTCTTT. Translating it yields CASSRGTGTGAMNTEAFF.

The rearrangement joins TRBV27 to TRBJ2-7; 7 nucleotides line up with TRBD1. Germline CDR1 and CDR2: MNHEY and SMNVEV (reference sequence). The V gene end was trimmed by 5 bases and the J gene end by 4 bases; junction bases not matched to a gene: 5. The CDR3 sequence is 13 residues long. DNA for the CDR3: TGTGCCAGCAGTGAAAGGGGGCAATACGAGCAGTACTTC. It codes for CASSERGQYEQYF.

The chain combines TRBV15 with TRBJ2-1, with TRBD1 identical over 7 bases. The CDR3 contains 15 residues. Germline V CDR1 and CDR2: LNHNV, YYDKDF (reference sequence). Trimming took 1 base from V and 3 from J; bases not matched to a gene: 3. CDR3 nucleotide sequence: TGTGCCACCAGCAGAGGACAGGGCGGCTACAATGAGCAGTTCTTC. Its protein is CATSRGQGGYNEQFF.

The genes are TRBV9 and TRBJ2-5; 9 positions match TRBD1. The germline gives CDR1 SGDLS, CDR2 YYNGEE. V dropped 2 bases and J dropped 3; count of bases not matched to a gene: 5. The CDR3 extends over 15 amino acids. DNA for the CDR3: TGTGCCAGCAGCGTCTTAGGGACAGGGAAAGAGACCCAGTACTTC. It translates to CASSVLGTGKETQYF.

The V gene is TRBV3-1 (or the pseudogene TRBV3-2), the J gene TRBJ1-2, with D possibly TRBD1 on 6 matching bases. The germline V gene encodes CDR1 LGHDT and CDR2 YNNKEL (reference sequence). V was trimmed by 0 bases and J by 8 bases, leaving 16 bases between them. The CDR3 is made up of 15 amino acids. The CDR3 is CASSQDDRPSWGYTF. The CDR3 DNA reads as TGTGCCAGCAGCCAAGACGACAGGCCGTCGTGGGGCTACACCTTC.

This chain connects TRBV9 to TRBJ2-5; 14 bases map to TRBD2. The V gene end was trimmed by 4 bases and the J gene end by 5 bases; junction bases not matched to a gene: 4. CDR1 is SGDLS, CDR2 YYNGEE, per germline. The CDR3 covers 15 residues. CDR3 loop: CASSPRTSGGETQYF. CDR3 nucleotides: TGTGCCAGCAGCCCTCGGACTAGCGGGGGGGAGACCCAGTACTTC.

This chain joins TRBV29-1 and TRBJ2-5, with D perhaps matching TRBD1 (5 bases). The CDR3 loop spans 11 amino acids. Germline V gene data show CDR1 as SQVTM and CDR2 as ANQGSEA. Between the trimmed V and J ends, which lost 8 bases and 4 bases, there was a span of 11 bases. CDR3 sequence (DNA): TGCAGCTTAGGGGCGGCAGAGACCCAGTACTTC. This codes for CSLGAAETQYF.

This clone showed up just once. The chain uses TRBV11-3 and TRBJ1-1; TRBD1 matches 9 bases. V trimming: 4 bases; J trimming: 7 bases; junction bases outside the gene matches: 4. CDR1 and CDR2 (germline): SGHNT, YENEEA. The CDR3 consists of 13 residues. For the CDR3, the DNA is TGTGCCAGCAGCTCGGGACAGGGAGATGAAGCTTTCTTT. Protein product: CASSSGQGDEAFF.

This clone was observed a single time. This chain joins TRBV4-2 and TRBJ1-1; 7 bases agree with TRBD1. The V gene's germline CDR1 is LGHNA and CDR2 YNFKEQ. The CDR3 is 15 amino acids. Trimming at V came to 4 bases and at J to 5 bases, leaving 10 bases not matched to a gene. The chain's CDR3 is CASSPRGSGGTEAFF. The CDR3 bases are TGTGCCAGCAGCCCAAGGGGGTCAGGGGGAACTGAAGCTTTCTTT.

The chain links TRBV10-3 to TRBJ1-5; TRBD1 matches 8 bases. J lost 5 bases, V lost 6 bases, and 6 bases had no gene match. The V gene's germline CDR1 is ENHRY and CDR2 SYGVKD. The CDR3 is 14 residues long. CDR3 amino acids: CAISGGTGDQPQHF. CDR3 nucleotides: TGTGCCATCAGCGGTGGGACAGGAGATCAGCCCCAGCATTTT.

The CDR3 is CASSFGTYGNQPQHF. DNA for the CDR3: TGTGCCAGCAGCTTCGGGACATACGGCAATCAGCCCCAGCATTTT. The chain combines TRBV7-2 with TRBJ1-5; possible D gene TRBD1, 6 bases. Germline V gene data show CDR1 as SGHTA and CDR2 as FQGNSA. Trimming stripped 3 bases from V and 2 bases from J, with 11 bases between. The CDR3 loop spans 15 amino acids.

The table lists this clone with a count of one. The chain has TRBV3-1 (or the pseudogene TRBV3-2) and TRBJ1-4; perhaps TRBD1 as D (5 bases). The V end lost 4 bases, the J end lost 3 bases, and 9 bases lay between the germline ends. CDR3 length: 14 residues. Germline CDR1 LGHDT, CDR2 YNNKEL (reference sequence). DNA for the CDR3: TGTGCCAGCAGCCGCAGGGTTTCTAATGAAAAACTGTTTTTT. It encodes CASSRRVSNEKLFF.

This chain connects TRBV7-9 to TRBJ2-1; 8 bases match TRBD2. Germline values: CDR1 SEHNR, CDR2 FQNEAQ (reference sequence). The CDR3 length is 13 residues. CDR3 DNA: TGTTCCCCCGGGGGGGCGCTAAGGAATGAGCAGTTCTTC. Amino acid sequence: CSPGGALRNEQFF. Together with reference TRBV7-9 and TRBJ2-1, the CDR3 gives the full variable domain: DTGVSQNPRHKITKRGQNVTFRCDPISEHNRLYWYRQTLGQGPEFLTYFQNEAQLEKSRLLSDRFSAERPKGSFSTLEIQRTEQGDSAMYLCSPGGALRNEQFFGPGTRLTVL.

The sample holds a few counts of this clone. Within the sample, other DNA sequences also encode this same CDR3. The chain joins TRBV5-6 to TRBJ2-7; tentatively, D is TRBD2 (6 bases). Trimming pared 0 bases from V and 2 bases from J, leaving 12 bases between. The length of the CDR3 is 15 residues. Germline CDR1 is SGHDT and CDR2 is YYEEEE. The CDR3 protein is CASSLAAGRAYEQYF. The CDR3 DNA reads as TGTGCCAGCAGCTTGGCCGCGGGACGTGCCTACGAGCAGTACTTC.

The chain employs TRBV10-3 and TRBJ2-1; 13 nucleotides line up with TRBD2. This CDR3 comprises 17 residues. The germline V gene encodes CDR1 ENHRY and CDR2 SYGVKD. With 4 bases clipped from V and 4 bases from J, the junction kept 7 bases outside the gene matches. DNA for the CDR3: TGTGCCATCAGTGGCGGACTAGCGGGGGATACATACAATGAGCAGTTCTTC. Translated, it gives CAISGGLAGDTYNEQFF.

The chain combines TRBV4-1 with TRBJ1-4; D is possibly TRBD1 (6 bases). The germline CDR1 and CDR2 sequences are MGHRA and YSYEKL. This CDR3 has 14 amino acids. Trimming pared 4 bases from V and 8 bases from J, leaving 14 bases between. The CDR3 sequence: CASSPRGAGEKLFF. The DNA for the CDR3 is TGCGCCAGCAGCCCCCGGGGGGCTGGGGAAAAACTGTTTTTT.

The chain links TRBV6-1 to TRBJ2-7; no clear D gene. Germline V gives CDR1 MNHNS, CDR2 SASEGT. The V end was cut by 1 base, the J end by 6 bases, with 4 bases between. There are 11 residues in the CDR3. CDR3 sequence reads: CASSEGGEQYF. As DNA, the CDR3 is TGTGCCAGCAGTGAAGGCGGCGAGCAGTACTTC.

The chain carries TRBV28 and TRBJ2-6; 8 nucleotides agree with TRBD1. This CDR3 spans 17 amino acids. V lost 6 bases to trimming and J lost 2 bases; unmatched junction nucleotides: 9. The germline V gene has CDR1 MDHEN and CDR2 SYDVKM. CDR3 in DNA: TGTGCCAGCAGACTTAGGAAGACAGGGGCTGGGGCCAACGTCCTGACTTTC. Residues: CASRLRKTGAGANVLTF.

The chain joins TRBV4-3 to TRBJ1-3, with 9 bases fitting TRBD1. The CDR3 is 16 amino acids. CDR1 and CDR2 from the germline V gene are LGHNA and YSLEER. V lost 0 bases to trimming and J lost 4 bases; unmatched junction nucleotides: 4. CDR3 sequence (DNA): TGCGCCAGCAGCCAAGACGGACAGGGGTTCGGAAACACCATATATTTT. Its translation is CASSQDGQGFGNTIYF.

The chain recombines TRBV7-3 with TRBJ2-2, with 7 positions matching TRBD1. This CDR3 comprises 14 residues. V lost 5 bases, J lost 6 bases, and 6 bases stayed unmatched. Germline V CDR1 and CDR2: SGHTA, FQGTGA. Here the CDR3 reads CASSEGANAGELFF. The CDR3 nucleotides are TGTGCCAGCAGCGAGGGGGCTAACGCCGGGGAGCTGTTTTTT.

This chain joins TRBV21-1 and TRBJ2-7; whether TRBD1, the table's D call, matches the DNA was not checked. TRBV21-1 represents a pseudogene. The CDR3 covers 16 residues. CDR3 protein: CASSKEAQGIPYEQYF. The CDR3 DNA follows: TGTGCCAGCAGCAAAGAAGCGCAGGGGATTCCCTACGAGCAGTACTTC.

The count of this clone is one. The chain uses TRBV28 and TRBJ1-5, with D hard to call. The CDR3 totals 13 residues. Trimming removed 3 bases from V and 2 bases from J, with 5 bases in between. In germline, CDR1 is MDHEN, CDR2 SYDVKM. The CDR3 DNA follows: TGTGCCAGCAGTTTCTCGGGCAATCAGCCCCAGCATTTT. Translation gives CASSFSGNQPQHF.

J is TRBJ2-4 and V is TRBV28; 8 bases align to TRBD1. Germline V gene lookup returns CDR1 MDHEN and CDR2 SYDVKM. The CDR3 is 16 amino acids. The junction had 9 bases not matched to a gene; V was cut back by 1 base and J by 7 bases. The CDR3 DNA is TGTGCCAGCAGTTTATCCCCAGGGGGCGCGAGGAACATTCAGTACTTC. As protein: CASSLSPGGARNIQYF.

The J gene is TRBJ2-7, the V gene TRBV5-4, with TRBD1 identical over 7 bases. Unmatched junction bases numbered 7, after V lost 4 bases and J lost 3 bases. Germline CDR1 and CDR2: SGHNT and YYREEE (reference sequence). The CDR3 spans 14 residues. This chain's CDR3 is CASSPATGIYEQYF. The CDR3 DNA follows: TGTGCCAGCAGCCCCGCGACAGGGATCTACGAGCAGTACTTC.

This chain's CDR3 is CASSGGQGQNTGELFF. The CDR3 nucleotides are TGTGCCAGCAGCGGGGGACAGGGACAGAACACCGGGGAGCTGTTTTTT. This chain links TRBV5-4 with TRBJ2-2, with 9 bases fitting TRBD1. V was clipped by 4 bases and J by 1 base; unmatched bases: 5. Germline V gene data show CDR1 as SGHNT and CDR2 as YYREEE (reference sequence). The CDR3 runs to 16 residues.